This passage covers 24 T cell receptor beta chains from one sample sequenced in a study of cytomegalovirus exposure and HLA in healthy donors. PCR was performed using 60 Vbeta and 13 Jbeta primers. Libraries were prepared by immunoSEQ multiplex PCR; TCRdb keeps only in-frame clonotypes and omits some of them. The sample consists of more than 85,000 clones, just under 70% of them appearing once. The sample comprised PBMCs. The receptors stem from a woman in her fifties or sixties in good health and CMV-seropositive.

This clone showed up just a few times. The chain has TRBV13 and TRBJ2-7; 8 nucleotides agree with TRBD1. The CDR3 has 13 residues. Losses at the gene ends were 5 bases for V and 6 bases for J; bases not matched to a gene: 6. The germline CDR1 and CDR2 sequences are PRHDT and FYEKMQ (reference sequence). The chain's CDR3 is CASSPGQGGEQYF. The DNA of the CDR3 is TGTGCCAGCAGCCCAGGACAGGGTGGCGAGCAGTACTTC.

The V gene is TRBV27, the J gene TRBJ2-2; the D is unclear. Looked up from germline, CDR1 is MNHEY and CDR2 is SMNVEV (reference sequence). Trimming stripped 3 bases from V and 4 bases from J, with 15 bases between. The CDR3 is 16 residues long. CDR3 DNA: TGTGCCAGCAGTTTGTTCCGAGCCTCGAGCACCGGGGAGCTGTTTTTT. It is translated as CASSLFRASSTGELFF.

The table lists this clone with a few counts. This rearrangement joins TRBV21-1 to TRBJ1-5; the table's TRBD1 call for D was not verified on the DNA. TRBV21-1 is a documented pseudogene. CDR3 length equals 18 residues. This CDR3 reads CASSTPGQGTYSNQPQHF. DNA of the CDR3: TGTGCCAGCAGCACCCCGGGACAGGGGACTTATAGCAATCAGCCCCAGCATTTT.

In its sample, this clone was seen once. The CDR3 sequence is CASSIISSGRSNEQFF. The CDR3 DNA sequence: TGTGCCAGTAGTATAATTTCTAGCGGGAGATCCAATGAGCAGTTCTTC. The rearrangement joins TRBV19 to TRBJ2-1; 10 nucleotides align to TRBD2. The V gene end was trimmed by 2 bases and the J gene end by 6 bases; junction bases not matched to a gene: 7. Germline values: CDR1 LNHDA, CDR2 SQIVND (reference sequence). This CDR3 comprises 16 residues.

This clone is categorized as medium-sized. The chain carries TRBV7-8 and TRBJ1-1, with 8 bases that match TRBD1. CDR1 SGHVS and CDR2 FQNEAQ come from the germline V gene. This CDR3 has 15 residues. Germline trimming cut 1 base from V and 0 bases from J; bases unmatched to any gene: 1. The CDR3 DNA reads TGTGCCAGCAGCTTAGGGACAGGGATGAACACTGAAGCTTTCTTT. Translation: CASSLGTGMNTEAFF.

This clone was recorded once. CDR3 coding DNA: TGCGCCAGCAGCCAGCCCCCGGCTAGCGGCTCCTACGAGCAGTACTTC. It codes for CASSQPPASGSYEQYF. The V and J genes are TRBV4-1 and TRBJ2-5; the match to TRBD2 covers 7 bases. The DNA matches TRBJ2-7 better at its end, which makes the J call doubtful. This CDR3 region has 16 residues. Germline assignment: CDR1 MGHRA and CDR2 YSYEKL.

This chain connects TRBV29-1 to TRBJ2-7; D is unresolved. CDR1 and CDR2 from the germline V gene are SQVTM and ANQGSEA. V was clipped by 7 bases and J by 4 bases, with 5 bases between them. The CDR3 is 9 amino acids. CDR3 residues: CSALYEQYF. The CDR3 nucleotides read TGCAGCGCCTTATACGAGCAGTACTTC.

The chain combines TRBV7-6 with TRBJ2-7; possibly TRBD1 for D (6 bases). Germline V gene sequence: CDR1 SGHVS, CDR2 FNYEAQ. This CDR3 spans 14 amino acids. The V gene lost 1 base and the J gene lost 2 bases, with 9 bases spanning the gap. The CDR3 DNA is TGTGCCAGCAGCTTAGGAGGACAGCCCTACGAGCAGTACTTC. Its translation: CASSLGGQPYEQYF. The variable domain in full, completed from reference TRBV7-6 and TRBJ2-7, reads GAGVSQSPRYKVTKRGQDVALRCDPISGHVSLYWYRQALGQGPEFLTYFNYEAQQDKSGLPNDRFSAERPEGSISTLTIQRTEQRDSAMYRCASSLGGQPYEQYFGPGTRLTVT.

This clone appeared a single time. DNA for the CDR3: TGTGCCAGCAGCTTGAGTAGGGGCGGCGAGCAGTACTTC. It codes for CASSLSRGGEQYF. The V call is TRBV7-6, the J call TRBJ2-7, with a possible D match to TRBD1 (5 bases). From germline, CDR1 is SGHVS and CDR2 FNYEAQ. Trimming cost V 3 bases and J 6 bases, with 12 bases left between them. The CDR3 has 13 residues.

This clone was counted only a few times. This chain connects TRBV27 to TRBJ1-5, with D perhaps matching TRBD1 (5 bases). Trimming took 4 bases from V and 6 from J, leaving 19 bases between them. Germline CDR1 and CDR2: MNHEY and SMNVEV (reference sequence). The CDR3 runs 16 residues. CDR3 region: CASSSLTLGVGQPQHF. Written as DNA, the CDR3 is TGTGCCAGCAGTTCCCTTACTTTAGGGGTAGGTCAGCCCCAGCATTTT.

This clone was found once. CDR3 sequence: CASSVGATNEKLFF. The DNA of the CDR3 is TGTGCCAGTAGTGTAGGAGCGACTAATGAAAAACTGTTTTTT. The chain uses TRBV19 and TRBJ1-4, with no clear D. Trimming cost V 5 bases and J 2 bases, with 9 bases left between them. The germline V gene has CDR1 LNHDA and CDR2 SQIVND (reference sequence). The CDR3 contains 14 residues.

In its sample, this clone was seen once. The CDR3 is CASSWGTGGYTGELFF. CDR3 in DNA: TGCGCCAGCAGCTGGGGGACAGGGGGATACACCGGGGAGCTGTTTTTT. This chain uses TRBV5-1 with TRBJ2-2; 11 bases align to TRBD1. Trimming removed 3 bases from V and 3 bases from J; junction bases left unmatched: 4. Germline V lookup: CDR1 SGHRS, CDR2 YFSETQ. This CDR3 has 16 residues.

This clone was seen a few times. A far more abundant clone sits one base away, making this likely a read error. The chain combines TRBV5-1 with TRBJ2-7; a weak D match, TRBD1 (5 bases). Germline loops: CDR1 SGHRS, CDR2 YFSETQ. This CDR3 contains 14 residues. V was trimmed by 0 bases and J by 1 base, leaving 8 bases between them. CDR3 region: CASSLDRLSYEQYF. The CDR3 DNA is TGCGCCAGCAGCTTGGACAGGTTATCCTACGAGCAGTACTTC.

The J gene is TRBJ2-5, the V gene TRBV7-9, with D possibly matching TRBD2 (6 bases). Trimming shortened V by 5 bases and J by 5 bases, and 15 bases separated the two germline ends. Germline lookup yields CDR1 SEHNR and CDR2 FQNEAQ (reference sequence). The CDR3 runs to 14 residues. The CDR3 reads CASSPDATSETQYF. The CDR3 nucleotides read TGTGCCAGCAGCCCGGACGCGACTAGTGAGACCCAGTACTTC.

The rearrangement joins TRBV19 to TRBJ1-2; 8 positions agree with TRBD1. This CDR3 region has 15 residues. Trimming cost V 4 bases and J 7 bases; bases outside gene matches: 11. The germline CDR1 and CDR2 sequences are LNHDA and SQIVND (reference sequence). DNA of the CDR3: TGTGCCAGTAGTACCCGGGGACAGGCTGCTAGTGGCTACACCTTC. It specifies CASSTRGQAASGYTF.

J is TRBJ2-5 and V is TRBV11-3, with TRBD1 as a possible D gene (5 bases). The last part of the DNA fits TRBJ2-7 better; the J call may be wrong. Per the germline V gene, CDR1 is SGHNT and CDR2 is YENEEA. The CDR3 length is 13 residues. As DNA, the CDR3 is TGTGCCAGCAGCTTAGATCAGACAGCCGAGCAGTACTTC. Its translation is CASSLDQTAEQYF.

Only a few counts were recorded for this clone. The chain couples TRBV28 to TRBJ2-7; a weak D match, TRBD2 (5 bases). This CDR3 is 13 amino acids long. Germline loops: CDR1 MDHEN, CDR2 SYDVKM. The chain's CDR3 is CASLAGYKDEQYF. CDR3 DNA sequence: TGTGCTTCCCTAGCCGGGTATAAGGACGAGCAGTACTTC.

CDR3 nucleotides: TGTGCCTGGAGTGTCTCTAGCGGGAGGCTCAATGAGCAGTTCTTC. This encodes CAWSVSSGRLNEQFF. The chain employs TRBV30 and TRBJ2-1, with 11 bases lining up with TRBD2. With 0 bases clipped from V and 6 bases from J, the junction kept 4 bases outside the gene matches. The CDR3 loop spans 15 amino acids. Germline V lookup: CDR1 GTSNPN, CDR2 SVGIG (reference sequence).

The chain joins TRBV5-6 to TRBJ1-5; D gene ambiguous. Trimming removed 4 bases from V and 1 base from J, with 15 bases in between. Germline-derived CDR1 and CDR2 are SGHDT and YYEEEE. The CDR3 consists of 16 residues. The CDR3 sequence: CASSIFTGSSNQPQHF. The CDR3 region has the DNA TGTGCCAGCAGCATATTCACGGGTTCGAGCAATCAGCCCCAGCATTTT.

The rearrangement links TRBV4-1 to TRBJ1-5; 8 nucleotides line up with TRBD1. Losses at the gene ends were 3 bases for V and 2 bases for J; bases not matched to a gene: 9. The CDR3 covers 17 residues. Germline CDR1 reads MGHRA; CDR2 reads YSYEKL. This CDR3 is CASSHADREVGNQPQHF. CDR3 in DNA: TGCGCCAGCAGCCATGCGGACAGGGAGGTTGGCAATCAGCCCCAGCATTTT.

This chain uses TRBV9 with TRBJ2-5; TRBD1 matches at 9 bases. The J call may be in error: the DNA end matches TRBJ2-7 better. CDR1 and CDR2 (germline): SGDLS, YYNGEE. This CDR3 comprises 14 residues. The CDR3 spells CASSAGTGPYEQYF. In DNA, the CDR3 is TGTGCCAGCAGCGCTGGGACAGGGCCCTACGAGCAGTACTTC.

The V and J genes are TRBV5-5 and TRBJ1-4; 7 bases line up with TRBD1. The junction had 7 bases not matched to a gene; V was cut back by 3 bases and J by 8 bases. The CDR3 totals 14 residues. Germline V gene data show CDR1 as SGHKS and CDR2 as YYEKEE (reference sequence). The CDR3 bases are TGTGCCAGCAGCTCGACAGGGAGAGGCGAAAAACTGTTTTTT. Encoded protein: CASSSTGRGEKLFF.

This chain uses TRBV19 with TRBJ1-1, with 10 bases matching TRBD1. Germline V gene data show CDR1 as LNHDA and CDR2 as SQIVND (reference sequence). CDR3 length equals 15 residues. Trimming cost V 5 bases and J 3 bases; bases outside gene matches: 6. The CDR3 reads CASSVPGQGDTEAFF. In DNA form, the CDR3 reads TGTGCCAGTAGTGTCCCCGGACAGGGGGACACTGAAGCTTTCTTT.

The J gene is TRBJ2-1, the V gene TRBV4-2, with TRBD2 matching 10 bases. The CDR3 runs to 20 residues. Germline CDR1 LGHNA, CDR2 YNFKEQ. J was trimmed by 5 bases and V by 0 bases; bases with no gene match: 16. The CDR3 DNA follows: TGTGCCAGCAGCCAAGATTCGGGGGCTAGCGGGAGTAGGGGCCACAATGAGCAGTTCTTC. As protein: CASSQDSGASGSRGHNEQFF.